This T cell receptor (beta chain) appears in the sequencing data of a study of T cells in Graves' hyperthyroidism and ophthalmopathy (dated by TCRdb to about 2019). In the study overall: Peripheral blood was collected at initial diagnosis, before any treatment. To identify distinguishing TCR V-J signatures, a discovery cohort of around 100 patients was used, comprising 43 with Graves' ophthalmopathy and approximately 57 with stable Graves' hyperthyroidism. Prospective prediction of ophthalmopathy was tested in an independent validation cohort of about 19 hyperthyroidism patients and roughly 16 patients who later progressed to ophthalmopathy. The 95 to 100 discovery patients were randomly split 7:3 into training and test sets. The study also compared thyroid tissue and blood T-cell repertoires from several Graves' hyperthyroidism patients. Once sampling was done, hyperthyroidism patients were given methimazole at a starting dose of 30 mg daily, whereas ophthalmopathy patients were given high-dose intravenous methylprednisolone. TCR Vbeta CDR3 sequencing of roughly 140 peripheral blood samples (under 45 ophthalmopathy, over 70 hyperthyroidism and approximately 17 progressor patients) is reported in the paper. Overall study results and their limits: Sample size was not statistically predetermined, and blinding of investigators to group allocation was not performed. Ophthalmopathy was separated from stable hyperthyroidism by a 13 V-J signature model, with over 85% sensitivity and roughly 84% specificity obtained in cross-validation and 80%/75% obtained in testing. In validation, the model predicted progression to ophthalmopathy with approximately 71% sensitivity and 72.22% specificity, a median of approximately 6.7 months before onset. Most expanded thyroid clonotypes (frequency above 0.001) were also detected in blood, a finding suggesting that blood repertoires may reflect thyroid immune responses.

The TCR beta CDR3 regions were amplified from the RNA transcripts. For the first round of RT-PCR on the TCR CDR3, the HTBI primer set was used together with the Qiagen OneStep RT-PCR kit. The libraries were constructed in a second round of multiplex PCR and then size-selected and purified. The libraries were sequenced on an Illumina HiSeq2000 using paired-end 100 bp reads. Per the authors' processing: SOAPnuke was used to process the raw data, throwing out any read that contained adapters or uncalled bases, had a mean Phred below 15, or lacked an exact constant-primer or identifier match. High-quality paired reads were merged with COPE v1.2.5, and unique nucleotide sequences were defined as clonotypes. MiTCR v1.1 was used to align the clonotypes against IMGT TRBV, TRBD and TRBJ reference segments. The analysis was restricted to V-J combinations with a frequency above 0.0001, which together covered just over 98% of the repertoires. A TCS score was defined as the ratio of F50 (clonal expansion) to E x V (chaos), with BLOSUM62-based TCRdist applied between CDR3 peptides within each V-J. Welch's t-statistics and random forest reduced roughly 500 V-J features to under 15, which were used in a naive Bayes classifier (R e1071). Starting from the raw public reads, TCRdb applied fastp trimming at Q25, assembled clones with MiXCR and retained in-frame beta chains. Entries are consolidated by CDR3 protein sequence, retaining the most common genes and DNA. The V and J calls come from TCRdb's annotation, not from the publication. For this sample the table gives 450,000 to 650,000 distinct CDR3 sequences, of which 20% to 25% were detected only once. The ten most abundant clones make up approximately 26% of the sample.

Concerning this clonotype itself: No antigen is known for it. Base qualities are missing; no much larger clone stands one base away.

Graves' hyperthyroidism was defined as stable when no progression to ophthalmopathy occurred over 18 months of follow-up. Hyperthyroidism patients were newly diagnosed, had a disease duration of under 2 months, and were aged 18 to 65 years. The study excluded patients with uncontrolled infections, other autoimmune diseases, pregnancy or lactation. Clinical symptoms, serum thyroxine and TRAb, thyroid ultrasound, and orbital computed tomography formed the basis for the diagnoses. PBMCs were separated from 8 to 10 ml of fresh peripheral blood using Ficoll-Paque density gradient centrifugation. Total RNA was extracted with Trizol reagent, and quality was checked on an Agilent 2100 Bioanalyzer. Cut back by 4 bases and 0 bases, the V and J ends lie 18 bases apart. Taken from the germline V gene (reference sequence), the CDR1 and CDR2 loops are LNHDA and SQIVND. From cysteine to phenylalanine, the CDR3 is 17 amino acids long. Just the 51-base CDR3 DNA is kept, in frame starting at base 1.

The chain uses TRBV19 and TRBJ1-1; tentative D gene TRBD1, with 6 bases matching. This TCR was sampled from a man aged 18 to 29 with Graves' hyperthyroidism. Specimen: blood. Here the CDR3 is given as CASSKGVSASMNTEAFF. The sequence in DNA is TGTGCCAGTAGTAAGGGGGTGTCCGCATCCATGAACACTGAAGCTTTCTTT.